The rows below give T cell receptor beta chains drawn from one sample of a study of blood T cells in healthy people across ages. TCRdb fed the 5' RACE reads into MiXCR, producing one record per CDR3 protein. Of around 800,000 distinct CDR3 sequences in the sample, more than 25% were seen once. These data also featured in a second study, about T cells of mothers and their children.

Sequencing input: blood. The receptors derive from a boy aged 5-17 years in good health. CDR3s include the opening cysteine and the closing phenylalanine or tryptophan. The D gene is left open where the match is weak. Some rows mark clone size as missing; the rest say once, few, many or name a class of expanded clone.

d_gene,j_gene,abundance,v_gene,CDR3aa,CDR3nt
.,TRBJ1-2,.,TRBV30,CARSRQRNGYTF,TGTGCCCGGAGTCGACAGAGGAATGGCTACACCTTC
.,TRBJ2-5,few,TRBV29-1,CSVGPGMETQYF,TGCAGCGTTGGACCCGGAATGGAGACCCAGTACTTC
TRBD2,TRBJ2-4,.,TRBV4-1,CASSSTGLAGGPNIQYF,TGCGCCAGCAGCTCTACAGGACTAGCGGGGGGGCCGAACATTCAGTACTTC
.,TRBJ2-5,.,TRBV29-1,CSVDRGFTETQYF,TGCAGCGTTGATAGGGGGTTTACGGAGACCCAGTACTTC
.,TRBJ1-3,.,TRBV6-5,CASRTRESGNTIYF,TGTGCCAGCCGAACCAGGGAGAGCGGTAACACCATATATTTT
.,TRBJ2-1,few,TRBV7-6,CASSPSVFYNEQFF,TGTGCCAGCAGTCCTAGCGTTTTTTACAATGAGCAGTTCTTC
TRBD1,TRBJ1-4,.,TRBV29-1,CSVGTGREKLFF,TGCAGCGTCGGGACAGGGAGGGAAAAACTGTTTTTT
.,TRBJ2-4,.,TRBV19,CASSIVTGNIQYF,TGTGCCAGTAGTATAGTAACAGGGAACATTCAGTACTTC
.,TRBJ2-5,once,TRBV20-1,CSARVTVIQETQYF,TGCAGTGCTAGAGTGACGGTAATCCAAGAGACCCAGTACTTC
TRBD1,TRBJ1-2,.,TRBV19,CATRAGGAGGYTF,TGTGCCACCCGAGCAGGGGGCGCTGGCGGCTACACCTTC
.,TRBJ2-7,few,TRBV18,CASSPPPGSPHEQYF,TGTGCCAGCTCACCACCGCCAGGATCCCCCCACGAGCAGTACTTC
TRBD2,TRBJ2-7,once,TRBV5-1,CASSGGTSGGRTYEQYF,TGCGCCAGCAGCGGCGGGACTAGCGGGGGGCGGACCTACGAGCAGTACTTC
TRBD2,TRBJ2-1,.,TRBV28,CASSAAGGPNEQFF,TGTGCCAGCAGTGCAGCGGGGGGGCCCAATGAGCAGTTCTTC
TRBD2,TRBJ2-5,few,TRBV29-1,CSVRSSGGAETQYF,TGCAGCGTCAGATCTAGCGGGGGGGCGGAGACCCAGTACTTC
TRBD2,TRBJ2-5,few,TRBV3-1,CASGAGVEETQYF,TGTGCCAGCGGTGCGGGGGTGGAAGAGACCCAGTACTTC
.,TRBJ2-7,many,TRBV12-3/TRBV12-4,CASGTYEQYF,TGTGCCAGCGGAACCTACGAGCAGTACTTC
.,TRBJ2-3,.,TRBV14,CASSQVTTDTQYF,TGTGCCAGCAGCCAAGTGACCACAGATACGCAGTATTTT
TRBD2,TRBJ2-2,few,TRBV7-8,CASSQTGTRGTGELFF,TGTGCCAGCAGCCAGACCGGGACTAGGGGCACCGGGGAGCTGTTTTTT
.,TRBJ2-1,few,TRBV7-9,CAITGGPAEWNEQFF,TGTGCCATTACCGGGGGGCCCGCCGAGTGGAATGAGCAGTTCTTC
.,TRBJ2-7,once,TRBV6-1,CASSELPGRREQYF,TGTGCCAGCAGTGAACTGCCAGGCCGAAGAGAGCAGTACTTC
.,TRBJ1-2,few,TRBV12-5,CASGFNGKSDRTNYGYTF,TGTGCTAGTGGTTTTAATGGAAAGTCGGACAGAACTAACTATGGCTACACCTTC
.,TRBJ1-5,.,TRBV5-5,CASSLALGDNQPQHF,TGTGCCAGCAGCTTGGCCCTAGGGGATAATCAGCCCCAGCATTTT
TRBD2,TRBJ2-5,.,TRBV6-4,CASSDPGLAGSQETQYF,TGTGCCAGCAGTGACCCCGGACTAGCGGGGAGCCAAGAGACCCAGTACTTC
TRBD2,TRBJ2-1,few,TRBV15,CATCSGGAYNEQFF,TGTGCCACCTGTAGCGGGGGGGCTTACAATGAGCAGTTCTTC
.,TRBJ1-6,few,TRBV5-1,CASSLVVGSYNSPLHF,TGCGCCAGCAGCTTGGTCGTGGGCTCCTATAATTCACCCCTCCACTTT